The next 7 T cell receptor beta chains were all read from a single sample in a study of PD-L1 blockade in urothelial cancer. Assay: immunoSEQ multiplex PCR; the TCRdb copy retains only in-frame clones and omits some. The sample contains 40,000 to 55,000 clones, approximately 87% of which appear only once. Sequences were derived from PBMCs, sampled around atezolizumab (anti-PD-L1) treatment. The receptors were gathered from a man between 35 and 55 years old with urothelial cancer.

The chain uses TRBV28 and TRBJ1-4, with 11 bases that match TRBD1. This CDR3 contains 14 residues. Germline values: CDR1 MDHEN, CDR2 SYDVKM. Trimming took 5 bases from V and 8 from J; bases not matched to a gene: 4. The CDR3 region is CASSTGTGGEKLFF. In nucleotides, the CDR3 is TGTGCCAGCAGTACCGGGACAGGGGGAGAAAAACTGTTTTTT. The full variable domain, rest sourced from reference TRBV28 and TRBJ1-4, is DVKVTQSSRYLVKRTGEKVFLECVQDMDHENMFWYRQDPGLGLRLIYFSYDVKMKEKGDIPEGYSVSREKKERFSLILESASTNQTSMYLCASSTGTGGEKLFFGSGTQLSVL.

This clone was seen once. The V and J genes are TRBV15 and TRBJ1-6, with 9 bases that match TRBD1. Looked up from germline, CDR1 is LNHNV and CDR2 is YYDKDF (reference sequence). The V segment lost 5 bases and the J segment 9 bases; nucleotides outside the gene matches: 8. The CDR3 runs 15 residues. The CDR3 loop reads CATSASGTGSSPLHF. The CDR3 nucleotides read TGTGCCACCAGCGCTTCCGGGACAGGGTCTTCACCCCTCCACTTT.

CDR3 sequence: CASEIAGARETQYF. In nucleotides, the CDR3 is TGTGCCAGCGAGATAGCGGGAGCACGAGAGACCCAGTACTTC. The chain links TRBV2 to TRBJ2-5; TRBD2 agrees at 9 bases. The junction had 8 bases not matched to a gene; V was cut back by 8 bases and J by 4 bases. CDR1 SNHLY and CDR2 FYNNEI come from the germline V gene. This CDR3 is built from 14 residues. Full variable domain (rest looked up from reference TRBV2 and TRBJ2-5): EPEVTQTPSHQVTQMGQEVILRCVPISNHLYFYWYRQILGQKVEFLVSFYNNEISEKSEIFDDQFSVERPDGSNFTLKIRSTKLEDSAMYFCASEIAGARETQYFGPGTRLLVL.

V and J are TRBV27 and TRBJ1-1; D perhaps matches TRBD1 (5 bases). Germline assignment: CDR1 MNHEY and CDR2 SMNVEV (reference sequence). With 8 bases removed from V and 1 base from J, the gap between germline ends came to 20 bases. The length of the CDR3 is 16 residues. The CDR3 spells CASHSFRGRGNTEAFF. CDR3 in DNA: TGTGCCAGCCACTCCTTCCGGGGGAGGGGGAACACTGAAGCTTTCTTT.

V and J are TRBV18 and TRBJ2-7; the match to TRBD2 covers 9 bases. After removal of 3 bases from V and 0 bases from J, the junction contained 6 bases not matched to a gene. Germline values: CDR1 KGHSH, CDR2 LQKENI. This CDR3 has 16 amino acids. CDR3 sequence: CASSPLAGQVSYEQYF. CDR3 nucleotide sequence: TGTGCCAGCTCACCCCTAGCGGGGCAGGTCTCCTACGAGCAGTACTTC.

The V call is TRBV4-2, the J call TRBJ1-2; maybe TRBD1 (5 bases). CDR1 is LGHNA, CDR2 YNFKEQ, per germline. The ends were cut back, 0 bases at V and 6 bases at J, with 17 bases in the middle. The CDR3 covers 16 residues. The CDR3: CASSQERQIAINGYTF. The DNA for the CDR3 is TGTGCCAGCAGCCAAGAAAGACAGATAGCCATTAATGGCTACACCTTC.

The chain carries TRBV9 and TRBJ2-2, with 11 bases identical to TRBD2. The CDR3 extends over 16 amino acids. Germline V CDR1 and CDR2: SGDLS, YYNGEE. Trimming took 4 bases from V and 0 from J; bases not matched to a gene: 2. CDR3 nucleotide sequence: TGTGCCAGCAGCCCGACTAGCGGGACGAACACCGGGGAGCTGTTTTTT. Translating it yields CASSPTSGTNTGELFF.